These 14 T cell receptor beta chains came from one sample sequenced in a study of shared clonotypes between healthy human individuals. Libraries were prepared by immunoSEQ multiplex PCR; TCRdb keeps only in-frame clonotypes and omits some of them. Of about 480,000 clones listed, nearly 80% were seen once; the top ten hold roughly an eighth. The sequenced material came from PBMCs. These TCRs come from a woman between 40 and 55 years old in good health. Some clones in this sample may be carry-over from other donors' samples.

The CDR3 protein is CASSQRLAGVYEQYF. CDR3 DNA sequence: TGTGCCAGCAGCCAACGACTAGCGGGAGTATACGAGCAGTACTTC. V usage is TRBV11-2 and J usage is TRBJ2-7; 12 bases are shared with TRBD2. Per the germline V gene, CDR1 is SGHAT and CDR2 is FQNNGV. The CDR3 covers 15 residues. Trimming removed 5 bases from V and 4 bases from J; junction bases left unmatched: 6.

The CDR3 sequence is CASSRDRIYEQYF. CDR3 bases: TGTGCCAGCAGCCGCGACAGAATCTACGAGCAGTACTTC. J is TRBJ2-7 and V is TRBV11-2; tentative D call: TRBD1 (5 bases). The length of the CDR3 is 13 residues. V gave up 5 bases and J gave up 3 bases, with 11 bases separating them. CDR1 is SGHAT and CDR2 is FQNNGV in the germline V gene.

Remarks on this clone: This may come from a read error, since a much larger clone is one base off. The J gene is TRBJ1-2, the V gene TRBV6-4; tentative D call: TRBD1 (5 bases). This CDR3 comprises 15 residues. Germline CDR1 and CDR2: MRHNA and SNTAGT. The ends were cut back, 4 bases at V and 6 bases at J, with 18 bases in the middle. CDR3 sequence: CASSGAEEGTDGYTF. The CDR3 DNA is TGTGCCAGCAGTGGGGCCGAGGAGGGGACGGATGGCTACACCTTC.

The chain couples TRBV21-1 to TRBJ2-1; the table gives TRBD2 as D, unverified against the DNA. TRBV21-1 is labeled a pseudogene. The CDR3 loop spans 16 amino acids. The CDR3 region has the DNA TGTGCCAGCAGCGTTCCGGGACTAGCGGCATACAATGAGCAGTTCTTC. Protein: CASSVPGLAAYNEQFF.

This clone was counted only a few times. V usage is TRBV14 and J usage is TRBJ2-3; no clear D gene. The ends were cut back, 0 bases at V and 0 bases at J, with 7 bases in the middle. This CDR3 has 15 residues. The germline V gene has CDR1 SGHDN and CDR2 FVKESK. CDR3 DNA sequence: TGTGCCAGCAGCCAAGATATAACTAGCACAGATACGCAGTATTTT. It is translated as CASSQDITSTDTQYF.

V and J are TRBV28 and TRBJ1-2; D not resolved. V lost 7 bases, J lost 2 bases, and 14 bases lay in between. The CDR3 runs 14 residues. From germline, CDR1 is MDHEN and CDR2 SYDVKM. DNA of the CDR3: TGTGCCAGCATACCCTCGGACGGAAACTATGGCTACACCTTC. It yields the protein CASIPSDGNYGYTF.

This clone was found a few times. The chain employs TRBV7-9 and TRBJ1-4; no clear D gene. V dropped 5 bases and J dropped 4 bases, with 11 bases sitting between them. CDR1 is SEHNR, CDR2 FQNEAQ, per germline (reference sequence). The CDR3 sequence is 14 residues long. The CDR3 here is CASSARTVNEKLFF. In nucleotides, the CDR3 is TGTGCCAGCAGCGCTAGGACGGTTAATGAAAAACTGTTTTTT.

This clone was seen a single time. This chain uses TRBV19 with TRBJ2-7; D remains unclear. This CDR3 is built from 14 residues. V was pared by 0 bases and J by 1 base, with 7 bases between. CDR1 is LNHDA, CDR2 SQIVND, per germline (reference sequence). The DNA of the CDR3 is TGTGCCAGTAGTATAGACGGCGGATCCTACGAGCAGTACTTC. Its translation: CASSIDGGSYEQYF.

The chain carries TRBV18 and TRBJ2-2, with 7 nucleotides matching TRBD2. Germline lookup yields CDR1 KGHSH and CDR2 LQKENI. Trimming took 1 base from V and 4 from J; bases not matched to a gene: 6. The CDR3 is 16 amino acids. The CDR3 loop is CASSPRGSRSTGELFF. The CDR3 region has the DNA TGTGCCAGCTCACCACGCGGGAGTAGGTCCACCGGGGAGCTGTTTTTT.

In regard to this clone: Other DNA sequences in this specimen translate into the identical CDR3. The chain is built from TRBV7-8 and TRBJ2-7, with 11 bases lining up with TRBD2. This CDR3 has 15 residues. V dropped 5 bases and J dropped 3; count of bases not matched to a gene: 6. Germline assignment: CDR1 SGHVS and CDR2 FQNEAQ. The CDR3 region has the DNA TGTGCCAGCAGCCTTGGACTAGCGGGTAACTACGAGCAGTACTTC. It codes for CASSLGLAGNYEQYF.

The rearrangement uses TRBV6-7 and TRBJ2-2; a possible D gene is TRBD1 (6 bases). TRBV6-7 is annotated as an ORF whose role is uncertain. Trimming left V 2 bases short and J 10 bases short, with 11 bases between. The CDR3 consists of 13 residues. The CDR3 loop is CASSYRGGEELFF. The CDR3 bases are TGTGCCAGCAGTTACAGAGGGGGTGAGGAGCTGTTTTTT.

The chain uses TRBV5-6 and TRBJ1-2, with TRBD1 as a possible D gene (5 bases). V was pared by 0 bases and J by 3 bases, with 12 bases between. The CDR3 runs to 15 residues. The germline V gene has CDR1 SGHDT and CDR2 YYEEEE. As DNA, the CDR3 is TGTGCCAGCAGCTTGGGTACAGGATCTTACTATGGCTACACCTTC. Protein sequence: CASSLGTGSYYGYTF. The entire variable domain, with the rest obtained from reference TRBV5-6 and TRBJ1-2, is as follows: DAGVTQSPTHLIKTRGQQVTLRCSPKSGHDTVSWYQQALGQGPQFIFQYYEEEERQRGNFPDRFSGHQFPNYSSELNVNALLLGDSALYLCASSLGTGSYYGYTFGSGTRLTVV.

V is TRBV19 and J is TRBJ2-7, with D possibly TRBD2 on 5 matching bases. The CDR3 is 14 amino acids. V was shortened by 5 bases and J by 3 bases, with 14 bases between the two germline ends. The germline gives CDR1 LNHDA, CDR2 SQIVND (reference sequence). DNA for the CDR3: TGTGCCAGTAGTGGCGGAGGCCCTATCTACGAGCAGTACTTC. It is translated as CASSGGGPIYEQYF.

This chain links TRBV18 with TRBJ1-1, with D perhaps matching TRBD1 (6 bases). There are 14 residues in the CDR3. Germline values: CDR1 KGHSH, CDR2 LQKENI. The V gene lost 5 bases and the J gene lost 2 bases, with 12 bases spanning the gap. CDR3 nucleotide sequence: TGTGCCAGCTCAGCCAGACAGGATAACACTGAAGCTTTCTTT. Protein product: CASSARQDNTEAFF.